Each of the 31 T cell receptor beta chains below was sequenced from the same sample in a study of OX40 agonist ivuxolimab in advanced cancers. This table comes from immunoSEQ multiplex PCR, and its TCRdb copy is limited to in-frame clones, with some not included. The sample consists of roughly 25,000 clones, around 80% of them appearing once. The sequencing here drew on CD4+ or CD8+ T cells sorted from blood, taken in a trial of the OX40 agonist ivuxolimab. These receptors all come from an adult with an advanced solid tumor such as melanoma, head and neck, liver or kidney cancer.

The chain has TRBV27 and TRBJ1-5, with no clear D. Trimming left V 6 bases short and J 5 bases short, with 17 bases between. The CDR3 is made up of 15 amino acids. The germline CDR1 and CDR2 sequences are MNHEY and SMNVEV (reference sequence). CDR3 in amino acids: CASSPGRRRDQPQHF. The CDR3 bases are TGTGCCAGCAGCCCGGGGAGGCGCAGAGATCAGCCCCAGCATTTT.

The chain combines TRBV6-5 with TRBJ2-5; 9 nucleotides line up with TRBD1. The J call may be in error: the DNA end matches TRBJ2-7 better. In germline, CDR1 is MNHEY, CDR2 SVGAGI. The length of the CDR3 is 14 residues. In nucleotides, the CDR3 is TGTGCCAGCAGTTACGGACAGGGGAACTACGAGCAGTACTTC. Encoded protein: CASSYGQGNYEQYF.

A few counts support this clone. This chain joins TRBV7-9 and TRBJ1-1, with D hard to call. The CDR3 loop spans 13 amino acids. CDR1 is SEHNR and CDR2 is FQNEAQ in the germline V gene (reference sequence). Trimming left V 3 bases short and J 1 base short, with 6 bases between. The CDR3 DNA reads as TGTGCCAGCAGCTTCACACCGAACACTGAAGCTTTCTTT. It specifies CASSFTPNTEAFF.

The sample holds a few counts of this clone. The chain employs TRBV28 and TRBJ1-4; D is unclear. The CDR3 has 13 amino acids. Germline assignment: CDR1 MDHEN and CDR2 SYDVKM. V lost 2 bases and J 10 bases, leaving 11 bases between the germline ends. CDR3 bases: TGTGCCAGCAGTTTAGGAGCGGCCCGAAAACTGTTTTTT. It codes for CASSLGAARKLFF.

A single count supports this clone. The chain joins TRBV18 to TRBJ1-1; D is possibly TRBD1 (6 bases). V lost 6 bases to trimming and J lost 0 bases, with 17 bases between them. CDR1 and CDR2 (germline): KGHSH, LQKENI. This CDR3 contains 16 residues. The CDR3 DNA reads TGTGCCAGCTCGATTATGGCAGGGGCGATGAACACTGAAGCTTTCTTT. Protein sequence: CASSIMAGAMNTEAFF.

This sequence joins TRBV2 and TRBJ2-2, with D perhaps matching TRBD2 (5 bases). The CDR3 covers 15 residues. Per the germline V gene, CDR1 is SNHLY and CDR2 is FYNNEI. Trimming left V 3 bases short and J 4 bases short, with 12 bases between. This CDR3 is CASSDTLGSTGELFF. In nucleotides, the CDR3 is TGTGCCAGCAGTGACACACTAGGGAGCACCGGGGAGCTGTTTTTT.

On this clone itself: The same CDR3 arises from other DNA sequences in this sample as well. This chain links TRBV5-1 with TRBJ2-1; 9 bases agree with TRBD2. The germline V gene encodes CDR1 SGHRS and CDR2 YFSETQ. The junction had 7 bases not matched to a gene; V was cut back by 1 base and J by 8 bases. The CDR3 totals 15 residues. CDR3 DNA sequence: TGCGCCAGCAGCTTGCTCGCGGGAGGGCAGGATGAGCAGTTCTTC. It codes for CASSLLAGGQDEQFF.

The J gene is TRBJ2-2, the V gene TRBV9, with D uncertain. The germline V gene has CDR1 SGDLS and CDR2 YYNGEE. This CDR3 has 14 amino acids. Trimming removed 0 bases from V and 0 bases from J, with 3 bases in between. The CDR3 DNA reads as TGTGCCAGCAGCGTAGTACCGAACACCGGGGAGCTGTTTTTT. This codes for CASSVVPNTGELFF.

The rearrangement links TRBV28 to TRBJ2-1, with 14 bases fitting TRBD2. V lost 5 bases to trimming and J lost 7 bases; unmatched junction nucleotides: 7. The germline V gene encodes CDR1 MDHEN and CDR2 SYDVKM. The CDR3 totals 16 residues. The CDR3 DNA sequence: TGTGCCAGCAGTGTAGGGGGGACTAGCGGGAGTAATGAGCAGTTCTTC. Protein product: CASSVGGTSGSNEQFF.

The CDR3 sequence is CASRPPRGGLRDTQYF. The CDR3 nucleotides read TGCGCCAGCAGACCCCCTCGCGGGGGGCTAAGAGATACGCAGTATTTT. The genes are TRBV4-1 and TRBJ2-3; 8 bases match TRBD2. Germline-derived CDR1 and CDR2 are MGHRA and YSYEKL. Losses at the gene ends were 6 bases for V and 5 bases for J; bases not matched to a gene: 13. This CDR3 is built from 16 residues.

This clone occurred a few times. The rearrangement joins TRBV6-4 to TRBJ2-3; perhaps TRBD2 as D (7 bases). There are 14 residues in the CDR3. Between the trimmed V and J ends, which lost 3 bases and 6 bases, there was a span of 13 bases. Germline CDR1 is MRHNA and CDR2 is SNTAGT. This CDR3 is CASSEGGASDTQYF. DNA of the CDR3: TGTGCCAGCAGTGAGGGGGGGGCTTCGGATACGCAGTATTTT.

This sequence joins TRBV5-6 and TRBJ2-3; TRBD2 agrees at 8 bases. This CDR3 is built from 15 residues. Trimming removed 2 bases from V and 4 bases from J; junction bases left unmatched: 6. The germline V gene encodes CDR1 SGHDT and CDR2 YYEEEE. The CDR3 sequence is CASSFRTSRSDTQYF. In DNA form, the CDR3 reads TGTGCCAGCAGCTTTCGGACTAGCCGTTCAGATACGCAGTATTTT.

The V and J genes are TRBV14 and TRBJ2-1, with 9 bases lining up with TRBD2. Germline CDR1 and CDR2: SGHDN and FVKESK. V trimming: 4 bases; J trimming: 8 bases; junction bases outside the gene matches: 9. The CDR3 is 15 residues long. The CDR3 here is CASSPLAGRRDEQFF. The DNA for the CDR3 is TGTGCCAGCAGCCCGCTAGCGGGGAGGAGGGATGAGCAGTTCTTC.

This chain connects TRBV15 to TRBJ2-2; 8 bases are shared with TRBD1. After removal of 0 bases from V and 7 bases from J, the junction contained 1 base not matched to a gene. The germline V gene has CDR1 LNHNV and CDR2 YYDKDF (reference sequence). This CDR3 region has 14 residues. Here the CDR3 reads CATSRETGGGELFF. The CDR3, as DNA: TGTGCCACCAGCAGAGAAACAGGGGGCGGGGAGCTGTTTTTT.

The genes are TRBV7-2 and TRBJ2-5; 16 bases are shared with TRBD2. Germline assignment: CDR1 SGHTA and CDR2 FQGNSA. CDR3 length: 18 amino acids. After removal of 5 bases from V and 5 bases from J, the junction contained 11 bases not matched to a gene. CDR3 in amino acids: CASSPGPGLAGGMETQYF. CDR3 nucleotides: TGTGCCAGCAGCCCGGGGCCGGGACTAGCGGGGGGGATGGAGACCCAGTACTTC.

J is TRBJ2-5 and V is TRBV5-1; 8 nucleotides agree with TRBD2. The CDR3 sequence is 15 residues long. Trimming removed 4 bases from V and 2 bases from J; junction bases left unmatched: 7. Germline assignment: CDR1 SGHRS and CDR2 YFSETQ. The CDR3 DNA reads as TGCGCCAGCAGCCCTCGGGCTAGCGGGCAAGAGACCCAGTACTTC. Amino acids: CASSPRASGQETQYF.

This chain links TRBV10-3 with TRBJ2-1; 10 bases fit TRBD2. From germline, CDR1 is ENHRY and CDR2 SYGVKD. V shed 8 bases and J 8 bases; nucleotides not matched to a gene: 15. This CDR3 comprises 16 residues. CDR3 sequence: CAIRVTASGSQDEQFF. CDR3 DNA: TGTGCCATCCGAGTTACGGCTAGCGGGAGTCAAGATGAGCAGTTCTTC.

The genes are TRBV7-2 and TRBJ2-4; the D gene is possibly TRBD2 (5 bases). The germline CDR1 and CDR2 sequences are SGHTA and FQGNSA. This CDR3 is 16 amino acids long. Trimming shortened V by 1 base and J by 1 base, and 11 bases separated the two germline ends. The CDR3 here is CASSLGSSGAKNIQYF. The CDR3 DNA is TGTGCCAGCAGCTTAGGATCATCGGGGGCCAAAAACATTCAGTACTTC.

This chain connects TRBV7-3 to TRBJ2-2; 8 nucleotides match TRBD2. The CDR3 has 16 amino acids. Per the germline V gene, CDR1 is SGHTA and CDR2 is FQGTGA. Trimming cost V 3 bases and J 4 bases; bases outside gene matches: 7. DNA of the CDR3: TGTGCCAGCAGCTTCCTGGCGGGAGGCAGCACCGGGGAGCTGTTTTTT. It is translated as CASSFLAGGSTGELFF.

V is TRBV6-6 and J is TRBJ1-5, with D perhaps matching TRBD1 (5 bases). This CDR3 region has 15 residues. Trimming pared 6 bases from V and 6 bases from J, leaving 18 bases between. Germline V gene data show CDR1 as MNHNY and CDR2 as SVGAGI (reference sequence). CDR3 protein: CASSARESGGQPQHF. For the CDR3, the DNA is TGTGCCAGCAGCGCCAGGGAATCGGGAGGTCAGCCCCAGCATTTT.

The V call is TRBV30, the J call TRBJ1-2; no clear D. This CDR3 comprises 10 residues. The ends were cut back, 5 bases at V and 3 bases at J, with 4 bases in the middle. Germline assignment: CDR1 GTSNPN and CDR2 SVGIG (reference sequence). CDR3 amino acids: CAWSDYGYTF. CDR3 DNA sequence: TGTGCCTGGTCGGACTATGGCTACACCTTC.

This clone rates as medium-sized. This rearrangement joins TRBV5-1 to TRBJ1-1; a possible D gene is TRBD1 (5 bases). CDR1 is SGHRS and CDR2 is YFSETQ in the germline V gene. The CDR3 is 15 residues long. V was trimmed by 0 bases and J by 3 bases, leaving 12 bases between them. The CDR3 loop reads CASSLVVGEDTEAFF. CDR3 nucleotide sequence: TGCGCCAGCAGCTTGGTTGTAGGGGAGGACACTGAAGCTTTCTTT.

This clone appeared once. The rearrangement joins TRBV7-9 to TRBJ1-1; D is possibly TRBD1 (5 bases). CDR3 length: 14 amino acids. Germline CDR1 SEHNR, CDR2 FQNEAQ (reference sequence). Trimming left V 5 bases short and J 1 base short, with 11 bases between. The CDR3 sequence: CASSAQATNTEAFF. CDR3 DNA: TGTGCCAGCAGCGCACAGGCGACGAACACTGAAGCTTTCTTT.

The chain recombines TRBV5-4 with TRBJ2-1; no clear D gene. V was cut by 0 bases and J by 7 bases, with 11 bases left in between. This CDR3 contains 14 residues. CDR1 is SGHNT and CDR2 is YYREEE in the germline V gene (reference sequence). Here the CDR3 reads CASSLDGPRNEQFF. The DNA for the CDR3 is TGTGCCAGCAGCTTGGATGGCCCCCGGAATGAGCAGTTCTTC.

The chain is built from TRBV6-5 and TRBJ2-1; D possibly corresponds to TRBD2 (5 bases). Looked up from germline, CDR1 is MNHEY and CDR2 is SVGAGI. The CDR3 spans 16 residues. Between the trimmed V and J ends, which lost 3 bases and 0 bases, there was a span of 12 bases. The CDR3 is CASSYDLSGSYNEQFF. CDR3 nucleotide sequence: TGTGCCAGCAGTTATGATCTGAGCGGCTCCTACAATGAGCAGTTCTTC.

V gene TRBV19 combines with J gene TRBJ2-2, with 7 bases aligning to TRBD2. V was clipped by 7 bases and J by 5 bases; unmatched bases: 10. The CDR3 has 15 residues. CDR1 is LNHDA, CDR2 SQIVND, per germline (reference sequence). Written as DNA, the CDR3 is TGTGCCAGTACGTCGAGCGGGACGTTAACCGGGGAGCTGTTTTTT. Its protein product is CASTSSGTLTGELFF.

The chain has TRBV28 and TRBJ1-4, with D perhaps matching TRBD1 (5 bases). CDR1 is MDHEN, CDR2 SYDVKM, per germline. There are 12 residues in the CDR3. Deletions cut 3 bases from V and 6 bases from J, with 5 bases between. CDR3 residues: CASSFRDEKLFF. The CDR3 coding sequence is TGTGCCAGCAGTTTCAGGGATGAAAAACTGTTTTTT.

The chain links TRBV9 to TRBJ1-3; D remains ambiguous. CDR1 and CDR2 from the germline V gene are SGDLS and YYNGEE. V gave up 2 bases and J gave up 0 bases, with 18 bases separating them. CDR3 length equals 18 residues. CDR3 in amino acids: CASSVSNPLPGSGNTIYF. CDR3 DNA sequence: TGTGCCAGCAGCGTCAGTAATCCACTGCCAGGCTCTGGAAACACCATATATTTT.

The J gene is TRBJ1-5, the V gene TRBV28; possible D gene TRBD1, 5 bases. Looked up from germline, CDR1 is MDHEN and CDR2 is SYDVKM. V was cut by 10 bases and J by 7 bases, with 14 bases left in between. This CDR3 has 12 residues. The CDR3 loop reads CATARGTQPQHF. The CDR3, as DNA: TGTGCCACTGCGAGGGGTACGCAGCCCCAGCATTTT.

The chain links TRBV5-1 to TRBJ2-2; no firm D call. Per germline, CDR1 SGHRS and CDR2 YFSETQ. The CDR3 totals 14 residues. V dropped 3 bases and J dropped 0 bases, with 6 bases sitting between them. CDR3: CASSYGSNTGELFF. The CDR3 DNA reads TGCGCCAGCAGCTATGGCTCGAACACCGGGGAGCTGTTTTTT.

The genes are TRBV30 and TRBJ2-2; 8 bases match TRBD1. The CDR3 contains 14 residues. CDR1 GTSNPN and CDR2 SVGIG come from the germline V gene (reference sequence). Trimming at V came to 3 bases and at J to 1 base, leaving 1 base not matched to a gene. The CDR3 DNA reads TGTGCCTGGAGAGGGACAGGGAACACCGGGGAGCTGTTTTTT. Residues: CAWRGTGNTGELFF.